This T cell receptor beta chain was sequenced for a study of post-analysis software for immune sequencing data. This CDR3 has 17 residues. Germline CDR1 SGHTA, CDR2 FQGNSA. Between the trimmed V and J ends, which lost 2 bases and 3 bases, there was a span of 19 bases. Researchers reported that TCR beta cDNA libraries carried unique molecular identifiers. There were about 0.95 to 11 million T cells, and approximately 500,000 cDNA molecules came from them. TCRdb reanalysed the PCR reads using MiXCR and keeps one entry per CDR3 protein. The sample records about 680,000 distinct CDR3 sequences, 59% being singletons. Whole-study results and caveats: Five TRBV segments, including TRBV5-6, TRBV5-1 and TRBV20-1, were more frequent in patients than controls. A significant reduction in normalized Chao1 diversity was observed in multiple sclerosis patients versus controls.

As to this clonotype: Its antigen is not known.

V and J are TRBV7-2 and TRBJ2-5; D perhaps matches TRBD2 (6 bases). This TCR came from a girl aged 2-10 years with multiple sclerosis. What was sequenced was blood. The CDR3 DNA reads TGTGCCAGCAGCTTATCCCCCGGGGACTTCTCAAAAGAGACCCAGTACTTC. It encodes CASSLSPGDFSKETQYF.